The 16 T cell receptor beta chains in this list originate from one sample, sequenced in a study of cytomegalovirus exposure and HLA in healthy donors. Researchers ran the PCR with 60 Vbeta and 13 Jbeta primers. Sequenced by immunoSEQ multiplex PCR; TCRdb stores in-frame clones only, minus some. The sample gives roughly 110,000 clones, 77% of which show up once; 10% to 11% is in the top ten. What was sequenced was PBMCs. The source of these receptors is a man in his forties or fifties in good health and CMV-seropositive.

V is TRBV28 and J is TRBJ2-3; the D gene is possibly TRBD2 (7 bases). V shed 6 bases and J shed 2 bases, with 18 bases lying between them. CDR1 is MDHEN, CDR2 SYDVKM, per germline. This CDR3 contains 16 residues. This CDR3 reads CASSLVRGRFTDTQYF. Written as DNA, the CDR3 is TGTGCCAGCAGCCTCGTGCGGGGGCGGTTCACAGATACGCAGTATTTT.

This clone was counted only a few times. This chain connects TRBV5-1 to TRBJ1-1, with D hard to call. The V gene lost 6 bases and the J gene lost 1 base, with 4 bases spanning the gap. The CDR3 totals 11 residues. Per germline, CDR1 SGHRS and CDR2 YFSETQ. CDR3 residues: CASTQNTEAFF. CDR3 in DNA: TGCGCCAGCACCCAGAACACTGAAGCTTTCTTT.

The chain recombines TRBV7-8 with TRBJ2-1; a possible D gene is TRBD2 (6 bases). With 6 bases removed from V and 5 bases from J, the gap between germline ends came to 17 bases. Per the germline V gene, CDR1 is SGHVS and CDR2 is FQNEAQ. The CDR3 is made up of 15 amino acids. The CDR3 DNA reads TGTGCCAGCAGGGGGGGATTGGGGGAGGACAATGAGCAGTTCTTC. Its translation: CASRGGLGEDNEQFF.

The rearrangement links TRBV4-3 to TRBJ2-1; 14 nucleotides agree with TRBD2. The V gene's germline CDR1 is LGHNA and CDR2 YSLEER. The CDR3 sequence is 18 residues long. The J segment lost 8 bases and the V segment lost 3 bases, leaving 12 bases of the junction unmatched. Here the CDR3 reads CASSHQLTSGGGRYEQFF. In DNA form, the CDR3 reads TGCGCCAGCAGCCACCAATTGACTAGCGGGGGGGGACGGTATGAGCAGTTCTTC.

The CDR3 protein is CASSPSGGGAPETQYF. CDR3 nucleotides: TGCGCCAGCAGTCCCAGCGGCGGGGGGGCCCCGGAGACCCAGTACTTC. The rearrangement links TRBV5-1 to TRBJ2-5; 9 bases align to TRBD2. The CDR3 is 16 amino acids. The germline gives CDR1 SGHRS, CDR2 YFSETQ. The V and J ends lost 5 bases and 5 bases, in that order; junction bases with no gene match: 13.

The chain is built from TRBV13 and TRBJ2-4; 9 bases align to TRBD1. CDR3 length: 16 residues. V trimming: 5 bases; J trimming: 6 bases; junction bases outside the gene matches: 11. Germline V gene lookup returns CDR1 PRHDT and CDR2 FYEKMQ (reference sequence). CDR3 sequence reads: CASSLGGRGQGNIQYF. The CDR3 DNA reads TGTGCCAGCAGCCTCGGGGGAAGGGGACAGGGAAACATTCAGTACTTC.

V usage is TRBV23-1 and J usage is TRBJ2-7; D is undetermined. TRBV23-1 is flagged as an ORF with uncertain function. V lost 0 bases and J 2 bases, leaving 20 bases between the germline ends. This CDR3 has 18 amino acids. The CDR3 reads CASSQSPSVPRTTYEQYF. CDR3 nucleotide sequence: TGCGCCAGCAGTCAATCCCCCTCCGTCCCACGCACTACCTACGAGCAGTACTTC.

This chain uses TRBV28 with TRBJ2-6; no reliable D call. The CDR3 length is 15 residues. Trimming removed 3 bases at V and 0 bases at J, with 6 bases between. Germline CDR1 is MDHEN and CDR2 is SYDVKM. DNA for the CDR3: TGTGCCAGCAGTTTTTCTGTCTCTGGGGCCAACGTCCTGACTTTC. Encoded protein: CASSFSVSGANVLTF.

The CDR3: CASSDISGNTIYF. The CDR3 coding sequence is TGTGCCAGCTCGGACATCTCTGGAAACACCATATATTTT. This chain connects TRBV2 to TRBJ1-3, with TRBD1 as a possible D gene (5 bases). Trimming pared 8 bases from V and 0 bases from J, leaving 8 bases between. Germline-derived CDR1 and CDR2 are SNHLY and FYNNEI. CDR3 size: 13 residues.

V gene TRBV19 combines with J gene TRBJ1-6; D gene uncertain. V was shortened by 4 bases and J by 0 bases, with 10 bases between the two germline ends. CDR1 is LNHDA and CDR2 is SQIVND in the germline V gene (reference sequence). This CDR3 spans 16 amino acids. This chain's CDR3 is CASSTWESSYNSPLHF. In DNA, the CDR3 is TGTGCCAGTAGTACATGGGAGAGCTCCTATAATTCACCCCTCCACTTT.

This rearrangement joins TRBV5-1 to TRBJ2-7; D is perhaps TRBD1 (5 bases). Germline V lookup: CDR1 SGHRS, CDR2 YFSETQ. CDR3 length: 18 residues. Trimming removed 0 bases at V and 2 bases at J, with 21 bases between. CDR3 in amino acids: CASSLVGLKKSQPYEQYF. In DNA form, the CDR3 reads TGCGCCAGCAGCTTGGTGGGGCTCAAGAAGAGCCAGCCCTACGAGCAGTACTTC.

V usage is TRBV5-6 and J usage is TRBJ2-1; 9 bases align to TRBD2. This CDR3 has 14 residues. The ends lost 0 bases at V and 15 bases at J; junction bases unmatched: 10. Per germline, CDR1 SGHDT and CDR2 YYEEEE. The CDR3 nucleotides read TGTGCCAGCAGCTTGGGGGAAAGCGGGGGGAGTTGGTTCTTC. It codes for CASSLGESGGSWFF.

The chain carries TRBV10-3 and TRBJ1-1; no clear D. The CDR3 has 12 residues. Germline V gives CDR1 ENHRY, CDR2 SYGVKD. Trimming stripped 6 bases from V and 4 bases from J, with 9 bases between. This CDR3 is CAIRGGSTEAFF. CDR3 nucleotides: TGTGCCATCAGGGGAGGATCCACTGAAGCTTTCTTT.

The genes are TRBV4-2 and TRBJ2-2, with 9 positions matching TRBD1. Unmatched junction bases numbered 0, after V lost 5 bases and J lost 2 bases. In germline, CDR1 is LGHNA, CDR2 YNFKEQ. The CDR3 consists of 14 residues. Here the CDR3 reads CASSTGGNTGELFF. The CDR3 DNA is TGTGCCAGCAGCACAGGGGGCAACACCGGGGAGCTGTTTTTT.

This clone has just a few counts. This CDR3 is CASSRGTEAFF. In DNA form, the CDR3 reads TGTGCCAGCAGTCGGGGGACTGAAGCTTTCTTT. The J gene is TRBJ1-1, the V gene TRBV2; perhaps TRBD1 as D (5 bases). The CDR3 spans 11 residues. With 5 bases removed from V and 5 bases from J, the gap between germline ends came to 6 bases. Per the germline V gene, CDR1 is SNHLY and CDR2 is FYNNEI.

In its sample, this clone is medium-sized. This chain links TRBV7-9 with TRBJ2-7, with 9 bases that match TRBD1. Germline CDR1 and CDR2: SEHNR and FQNEAQ (reference sequence). CDR3 length: 16 residues. With V trimmed by 3 bases and J by 2 bases, 8 bases remained unmatched. In nucleotides, the CDR3 is TGTGCCAGCAGCTTCCCCATTGGGACAGGGACCTACGAGCAGTACTTC. Amino acids: CASSFPIGTGTYEQYF.